A selection of T cell receptor beta chains follows, all from one sample in a study of cytomegalovirus exposure and HLA in healthy donors. The repertoire was sequenced with immunoSEQ multiplex PCR; TCRdb's copy has only in-frame clones and lacks some. Here the sample spans some 70,000 clones, approximately 84% being singletons. Specimen: PBMCs. The receptors derive from a woman in her fifties or sixties in good health and CMV-seronegative. The CDR3 runs from the conserved cysteine through the conserved F or W. A D gene is named only where the DNA matches it firmly. Clone size, where shown, is once, few, many, or a class for clones that have expanded.

d_call | clone_size | j_call | v_call | cdr3_nt | cdr3_aa
TRBD1 | . | TRBJ1-5 | TRBV27 | TGTGCCAGCAGTTCACCCAGGGGGGCCCAGCATTTT | CASSSPRGAQHF
. | . | TRBJ1-1 | TRBV7-2 | TGTGCCAGCAGCTTTGACACGGACACTGAAGCTTTCTTT | CASSFDTDTEAFF
TRBD2 | . | TRBJ2-1 | TRBV6-5 | TGTGCCAGCAGTTACGGGACTAGCGGCGGCAATGAGCAGTTCTTC | CASSYGTSGGNEQFF
. | . | TRBJ1-2 | TRBV2 | TGTGCCAGCAGTCCAGAGACAGAGCTGTTTGGCTACACCTTC | CASSPETELFGYTF
TRBD2 | . | TRBJ2-7 | TRBV28 | TGTGCCAGCAGTGCGGGAGTGGGTAGGTACGAGCAGTACTTC | CASSAGVGRYEQYF
. | . | TRBJ1-5 | TRBV7-9 | TGTGCCAGCAGCTTACATGAGGGGGGGGGCAAGTGGGGTCAGCCCCAGCATTTT | CASSLHEGGGKWGQPQHF
TRBD2 | few | TRBJ2-7 | TRBV10-2 | TGCGCCAGCAGAAAAGTGACTAGCGGGAGGGGGAACTACGAGCAGTACTTC | CASRKVTSGRGNYEQYF
. | . | TRBJ2-3 | TRBV29-1 | TGCAGCGTTGTGCAGTCAGATACGCAGTATTTT | CSVVQSDTQYF
TRBD1 | . | TRBJ1-2 | TRBV5-1 | TGCGCCAGCAGCCCCCACGAACGACAGGGGCAGGGGTTTAACTATGGCTACACCTTC | CASSPHERQGQGFNYGYTF
TRBD1 | . | TRBJ1-6 | TRBV4-2 | TGTGCCAGCAGCCAAGATGGGTACAGGGGAGATAATTCACCCCTCCACTTT | CASSQDGYRGDNSPLHF
TRBD1 | . | TRBJ2-3 | TRBV5-1 | TGCGCCAGCAGCATTAATCCCGACAGGGAAGATACGCAGTATTTT | CASSINPDREDTQYF
TRBD2 | . | TRBJ2-2 | TRBV5-4 | TGTGCCAGCAGCTCTAGCGGGATGCCATCCACCGGGGAGCTGTTTTTT | CASSSSGMPSTGELFF
. | . | TRBJ1-6 | TRBV27 | TGTGCCAGCAGTTTGGGAACAGGGCATTCACCCCTCCACTTT | CASSLGTGHSPLHF
TRBD2 | . | TRBJ2-1 | TRBV6-1 | TGTGCCAGCAGTGGAGCGGGAGTATTAGCGGGATACAATGAGCAGTTCTTC | CASSGAGVLAGYNEQFF
. | . | TRBJ1-1 | TRBV28 | TGTGCCAGCTACGCCCCTGGCGGGGGCCGAACTGAAGCTTTCTTT | CASYAPGGGRTEAFF
. | . | TRBJ1-6 | TRBV7-2 | TGTGCCAGCAGCCTCGGTTACTCGAGGCATAATTCACCCCTCCACTTT | CASSLGYSRHNSPLHF
TRBD1 | once | TRBJ1-2 | TRBV30 | TGTGCCTGGAGGGGTAGAACTGGGACAGGGCAGAGCTACACCTTC | CAWRGRTGTGQSYTF
TRBD1 | . | TRBJ1-1 | TRBV6-6 | TGTGCCAGCAGGCAGCTCAGGGGGGACACTGAAGCTTTCTTT | CASRQLRGDTEAFF
TRBD1 | . | TRBJ2-2 | TRBV6-5 | TGTGCCAGCAGCACAGGGGAGAACACCGGGGAGCTGTTTTTT | CASSTGENTGELFF
. | . | TRBJ2-3 | TRBV6-5 | TGTGCCAGCAGTTACACTGAGACTAGACAGATAGATACGCAGTATTTT | CASSYTETRQIDTQYF
TRBD1 | . | TRBJ2-3 | TRBV7-8 | TGTGCCAGCAGCTTGGTGGGGACAGGGGCCCCAGATACGCAGTATTTT | CASSLVGTGAPDTQYF
. | once | TRBJ2-2 | TRBV7-9 | TGTGCCAGCAGCTTAGAGACGGGGACCGGGGAGCTGTTTTTT | CASSLETGTGELFF
TRBD2 | once | TRBJ2-7 | TRBV6-1 | TGTGCCAGCAGTGAATTTAGTAGGTTGGCTAGCGGTTTCTACGAGCAGTACTTC | CASSEFSRLASGFYEQYF
. | . | TRBJ2-7 | TRBV7-9 | TGTGCCAGCAGCACCTCCGGTGGCGGGAAAGCCTACGAGCAGTACTTC | CASSTSGGGKAYEQYF
. | . | TRBJ1-2 | TRBV5-1 | TGCGCCAGCAGCTTGGCGGGAAACTATGGCTACACCTTC | CASSLAGNYGYTF
. | once | TRBJ2-7 | TRBV7-9 | TGTGCCAGCAGCTTAGGGGCAGGGCAATCCTACGAGCAGTACTTC | CASSLGAGQSYEQYF
TRBD2 | . | TRBJ2-7 | TRBV5-1 | TGCGCCAGCAGCTCTCCGGGACTAGCGGGAGGAAAGTACGAGCAGTACTTC | CASSSPGLAGGKYEQYF
. | . | TRBJ1-1 | TRBV27 | TGTGCCAGCAGTCTCGGACAGACATACACTGAAGCTTTCTTT | CASSLGQTYTEAFF
TRBD1 | . | TRBJ2-3 | TRBV7-7 | TGTGCTAGCAGAGACAGGGGGCTGGCAGATACGCAGTATTTT | CASRDRGLADTQYF
TRBD1 | once | TRBJ1-2 | TRBV6-6 | TGTGCCAGCAGTGTGTTGGGACAGGGTGTTGCTGGCTACACCTTC | CASSVLGQGVAGYTF
TRBD1 | . | TRBJ2-7 | TRBV10-3 | TGTGCCATCAGTGGACGACAGGGGGTTACTACCTACGAGCAGTACTTC | CAISGRQGVTTYEQYF
TRBD1 | . | TRBJ2-7 | TRBV30 | TGTGCCTGGAGTGTACCGGACAGGGATCCGACATGCCCCCTATACGAGCAGTACTTC | CAWSVPDRDPTCPLYEQYF
. | . | TRBJ2-7 | TRBV5-1 | TGCGCCAGCAGCTTGTCGAGTGAGCAGTACTTC | CASSLSSEQYF
. | . | TRBJ1-1 | TRBV9 | TGTGCCAGCAGCCCTCAGGGATTTGGTTCCTCTGAAGCTTTCTTT | CASSPQGFGSSEAFF
. | few | TRBJ1-4 | TRBV10-3 | TGTGCCATCAGTTCAGGTGCAACTAATGAAAAACTGTTTTTT | CAISSGATNEKLFF
TRBD2 | . | TRBJ2-7 | TRBV5-1 | TGCGCCAGCAGCGCTAGCGGGGGGCTCTACGAGCAGTACTTC | CASSASGGLYEQYF